This is a list of T cell receptor beta chains from one sample in a study of shared clonotypes between healthy human individuals. TCRdb's table, derived via immunoSEQ multiplex PCR, lists solely in-frame clones and lacks some. The sample consists of roughly 2.2 million clones, around 92% of them appearing once. The sequencing input was naive CD4+ T cells from PBMCs. Source of these receptors: a young man in good health. Some clones in this sample may be carry-over from other donors' samples. Each CDR3 is given without its conserved first and last residue. The size of a clone is reported for some rows only, either as once, few or many, or as a class for expanded clones.

CDR3,V,size
SVVGGYNEQF,TRBV29-1,.
ASSPYTGTGDYGYT,TRBV18,.
ASSQDRGGDTQY,TRBV11-2,.
ASSPDRAGANVLT,TRBV19,.
ASSQTSGNEQF,TRBV5-1,.
ASSLKTLMWGYT,TRBV28,.
ASSLDAGINQPQH,TRBV11-2,.
ASSRTSGGYNEQF,TRBV19,.
ASSQAGQRSDTQY,TRBV4-2,.
ACRTSGPYEQY,TRBV30,.
ASKRVSPNYGYT,TRBV19,.
ASSSGQSYEQY,TRBV28,few